A selection of T cell receptor beta chains follows, all from one sample in a study of shared clonotypes between healthy human individuals. The protocol was immunoSEQ multiplex PCR, while the TCRdb copy is restricted to in-frame clones and leaves out a portion. The table shows roughly 2,300,000 clones, with approximately 90% occurring only once. Sequencing input: naive CD4+ T cells from PBMCs. All receptors derive from a man between 18 and 35 years old in good health. Some clones in this sample may be carry-over from other donors' samples. Each CDR3 is given with its conserved first and last residue. Each record gives: CDR3 protein, CDR3 DNA, clone size, J gene, D gene, V gene. D genes are given only for firm matches. A clone size is listed for some rows: how often the clone was seen (once, few, many), or a class if it is expanded.

CDR3aa: CASGQNRGPGAGANVLTF
CDR3nt: TGTGCCAGCGGGCAAAACAGGGGGCCCGGGGCTGGGGCCAACGTCCTGACTTTC
abundance: -
j_gene: TRBJ2-6
d_gene: TRBD1
v_gene: TRBV28

CDR3aa: CASTPGRNYGYTF
CDR3nt: TGTGCCAGCACCCCCGGGAGGAACTATGGCTACACCTTC
abundance: once
j_gene: TRBJ1-2
d_gene: -
v_gene: TRBV6-6

CDR3aa: CASSVVGDTYNEQFF
CDR3nt: TGTGCCAGCAGCGTAGTTGGAGACACCTACAATGAGCAGTTCTTC
abundance: -
j_gene: TRBJ2-1
d_gene: -
v_gene: TRBV9

CDR3aa: CASSSTSGRAFEKQYF
CDR3nt: TGTGCCAGCAGCTCGACTAGCGGGAGGGCCTTTGAGAAGCAGTACTTC
abundance: -
j_gene: TRBJ2-7
d_gene: TRBD2
v_gene: TRBV7-2

CDR3aa: CASSLAAVRPYGYTF
CDR3nt: TGTGCCAGCAGCTTGGCGGCTGTCAGGCCCTATGGCTACACCTTC
abundance: -
j_gene: TRBJ1-2
d_gene: -
v_gene: TRBV5-6

CDR3aa: CASSIDRVQPQHF
CDR3nt: TGTGCCAGTAGTATTGACAGGGTGCAGCCCCAGCATTTT
abundance: -
j_gene: TRBJ1-5
d_gene: TRBD1
v_gene: TRBV19

CDR3aa: CASSMYVSRSGNTIYF
CDR3nt: TGTGCCAGTAGTATGTATGTCAGTCGCTCTGGAAACACCATATATTTT
abundance: -
j_gene: TRBJ1-3
d_gene: -
v_gene: TRBV19

CDR3aa: CASSHHLDRLRGYTF
CDR3nt: TGTGCCAGCAGCCATCACCTGGACAGGCTTCGTGGCTACACCTTC
abundance: -
j_gene: TRBJ1-2
d_gene: TRBD1
v_gene: TRBV11-2

CDR3aa: CASSEYRTASSYEQYF
CDR3nt: TGTGCCAGCAGTGAATACAGGACAGCAAGCTCCTACGAGCAGTACTTC
abundance: -
j_gene: TRBJ2-7
d_gene: -
v_gene: TRBV25-1

CDR3aa: CASQSRTCYEQYF
CDR3nt: TGTGCCAGCCAATCCCGGACTTGTTACGAGCAGTACTTC
abundance: -
j_gene: TRBJ2-7
d_gene: -
v_gene: TRBV19

CDR3aa: CARENGNTIYF
CDR3nt: TGTGCCAGGGAAAACGGAAACACCATATATTTT
abundance: -
j_gene: TRBJ1-3
d_gene: -
v_gene: TRBV30

CDR3aa: CASSEIRGSGSYEQYF
CDR3nt: TGTGCCAGCAGTGAAATCAGGGGGAGTGGGTCCTACGAGCAGTACTTC
abundance: -
j_gene: TRBJ2-7
d_gene: TRBD1
v_gene: TRBV6-1

CDR3aa: CASSASAIRTDTQYF
CDR3nt: TGCGCCAGCAGCGCCAGCGCCATCCGCACAGATACGCAGTATTTT
abundance: -
j_gene: TRBJ2-3
d_gene: -
v_gene: TRBV5-1

CDR3aa: CAISEFGPIDGYTF
CDR3nt: TGTGCCATCAGTGAGTTTGGCCCCATCGATGGCTACACCTTC
abundance: -
j_gene: TRBJ1-2
d_gene: -
v_gene: TRBV10-3

CDR3aa: CASRQGPSSGNTIYF
CDR3nt: TGTGCCAGCAGGCAGGGCCCCAGTTCTGGAAACACCATATATTTT
abundance: -
j_gene: TRBJ1-3
d_gene: -
v_gene: TRBV9

CDR3aa: CASRSNQRDTIYF
CDR3nt: TGTGCCAGCAGGTCGAATCAACGGGACACCATATATTTT
abundance: -
j_gene: TRBJ1-3
d_gene: -
v_gene: TRBV2

CDR3aa: CASSGGGRVDTIYF
CDR3nt: TGTGCCAGCAGCGGGGGTGGAAGGGTCGACACCATATATTTT
abundance: -
j_gene: TRBJ1-3
d_gene: -
v_gene: TRBV5-4

CDR3aa: CASSFARDLSREPQHF
CDR3nt: TGTGCCAGCAGTTTTGCCAGGGACCTTAGTAGGGAGCCCCAGCATTTT
abundance: -
j_gene: TRBJ1-5
d_gene: -
v_gene: TRBV28

CDR3aa: CASSEWLGNSGNTIYF
CDR3nt: TGTGCCAGCAGTGAATGGTTAGGGAACTCTGGAAACACCATATATTTT
abundance: -
j_gene: TRBJ1-3
d_gene: -
v_gene: TRBV25-1

CDR3aa: CASSLGLSGTSYNEQFF
CDR3nt: TGTGCCAGCAGCTTAGGGCTTAGCGGGACATCCTACAATGAGCAGTTCTTC
abundance: -
j_gene: TRBJ2-1
d_gene: TRBD2
v_gene: TRBV11-3

CDR3aa: CASSFGVVAQPQHF
CDR3nt: TGTGCCAGCAGTTTTGGCGTTGTGGCTCAGCCCCAGCATTTT
abundance: -
j_gene: TRBJ1-5
d_gene: -
v_gene: TRBV28

CDR3aa: CASSLDGGSYNEQFF
CDR3nt: TGTGCCAGCAGTCTGGACGGGGGTTCCTACAATGAGCAGTTCTTC
abundance: -
j_gene: TRBJ2-1
d_gene: -
v_gene: TRBV9

CDR3aa: CASSRGYSNQPQHF
CDR3nt: TGTGCCAGCAGCAGGGGGTATAGCAATCAGCCCCAGCATTTT
abundance: -
j_gene: TRBJ1-5
d_gene: -
v_gene: TRBV5-6

CDR3aa: CATSRATGGTTEAFF
CDR3nt: TGTGCCACCAGCAGAGCGACAGGGGGGACCACTGAAGCTTTCTTT
abundance: -
j_gene: TRBJ1-1
d_gene: TRBD1
v_gene: TRBV15

CDR3aa: CASRTSGSSYNEQFF
CDR3nt: TGCGCCAGCCGAACTAGCGGGAGCTCCTACAATGAGCAGTTCTTC
abundance: -
j_gene: TRBJ2-1
d_gene: TRBD2
v_gene: TRBV5-1

CDR3aa: CASSAPRAGDHEQYF
CDR3nt: TGTGCCAGCAGTGCCCCCCGGGCAGGGGATCACGAGCAGTACTTC
abundance: -
j_gene: TRBJ2-7
d_gene: -
v_gene: TRBV28

CDR3aa: CASSPIPGQGSGNTIYF
CDR3nt: TGTGCCAGCTCACCCATACCGGGACAGGGGTCTGGAAACACCATATATTTT
abundance: -
j_gene: TRBJ1-3
d_gene: TRBD1
v_gene: TRBV18

CDR3aa: CASSPTPSGPYNEQFF
CDR3nt: TGCGCCAGCAGCCCAACTCCTTCGGGCCCCTACAATGAGCAGTTCTTC
abundance: -
j_gene: TRBJ2-1
d_gene: -
v_gene: TRBV5-1

CDR3aa: CASSLRAGNYGYTF
CDR3nt: TGTGCCAGCAGTTTACGGGCAGGGAACTATGGCTACACCTTC
abundance: once
j_gene: TRBJ1-2
d_gene: -
v_gene: TRBV28

CDR3aa: CAGTSQRDSPLHF
CDR3nt: TGTGCCGGGACTAGTCAGCGGGATTCACCCCTCCACTTT
abundance: -
j_gene: TRBJ1-6
d_gene: -
v_gene: TRBV30

CDR3aa: CASSLGQAVGYTF
CDR3nt: TGTGCCAGCAGTTTAGGCCAGGCGGTTGGCTACACCTTC
abundance: -
j_gene: TRBJ1-2
d_gene: -
v_gene: TRBV28

CDR3aa: CASSSRAGRAQEIYGYTF
CDR3nt: TGTGCCAGCAGTTCGCGGGCAGGGCGGGCCCAGGAGATCTATGGCTACACCTTC
abundance: -
j_gene: TRBJ1-2
d_gene: -
v_gene: TRBV27

CDR3aa: CASSRGQTNTGELFF
CDR3nt: TGTGCCAGCAGCCGGGGGCAAACGAACACCGGGGAGCTGTTTTTT
abundance: -
j_gene: TRBJ2-2
d_gene: -
v_gene: TRBV9

CDR3aa: CASSPTRETSGANVLTF
CDR3nt: TGTGCCAGCTCACCCACCAGGGAAACCTCTGGGGCCAACGTCCTGACTTTC
abundance: -
j_gene: TRBJ2-6
d_gene: -
v_gene: TRBV18

CDR3aa: CASSANTGELFF
CDR3nt: TGTGCCAGCAGCGCGAACACCGGGGAGCTGTTTTTT
abundance: -
j_gene: TRBJ2-2
d_gene: -
v_gene: TRBV2

CDR3aa: CSVPGLFSYNEQFF
CDR3nt: TGCAGCGTACCTGGACTGTTTTCCTACAATGAGCAGTTCTTC
abundance: -
j_gene: TRBJ2-1
d_gene: -
v_gene: TRBV29-1

CDR3aa: CASYRLAGGADTQYF
CDR3nt: TGTGCCAGCTACAGACTAGCGGGAGGGGCAGATACGCAGTATTTT
abundance: -
j_gene: TRBJ2-3
d_gene: TRBD2
v_gene: TRBV6-6

CDR3aa: CASSLLTSTDTQYF
CDR3nt: TGTGCCAGCTCTTTACTGACTAGCACAGATACGCAGTATTTT
abundance: -
j_gene: TRBJ2-3
d_gene: -
v_gene: TRBV18

CDR3aa: CASSFRQGSNGYTF
CDR3nt: TGCGCCAGCAGCTTCCGACAGGGATCGAATGGCTACACCTTC
abundance: -
j_gene: TRBJ1-2
d_gene: TRBD1
v_gene: TRBV5-1

CDR3aa: CASSSWKTGQEAFF
CDR3nt: TGTGCCAGCAGTTCATGGAAGACGGGACAGGAAGCTTTCTTT
abundance: -
j_gene: TRBJ1-1
d_gene: TRBD1
v_gene: TRBV2

CDR3aa: CSARLNTEAFF
CDR3nt: TGCAGTGCTAGATTGAACACTGAAGCTTTCTTT
abundance: few
j_gene: TRBJ1-1
d_gene: -
v_gene: TRBV20-1

CDR3aa: CASSLAGAETQYF
CDR3nt: TGTGCCAGCAGCTTAGCAGGTGCGGAGACCCAGTACTTC
abundance: -
j_gene: TRBJ2-5
d_gene: -
v_gene: TRBV11-2

CDR3aa: CASSRVGTSSSYNEQFF
CDR3nt: TGTGCCAGCTCACGTGTAGGGACGTCGAGTTCCTACAATGAGCAGTTCTTC
abundance: -
j_gene: TRBJ2-1
d_gene: -
v_gene: TRBV18